One T cell receptor (beta chain) is described in this entry. Its antigen is unknown. The data derive from a study of tumor-infiltrating lymphocytes in primary liver carcinoma. Study at large: Lesions, classed as T1-T3 N0M0, spanned roughly 4.2 to 10 cm across. Sequencing of the samples generated roughly 3.65 to 7.5 million productive TCRbeta reads, with similar yields across tissue types. Study-level points and caveats: Pairs comparing tumor with adjacent tissue or blood overlapped less than pairs drawn from tumor regions.

TCR beta cDNA was reverse-transcribed from about 500 ng of total RNA. The reaction used a constant-region primer and ProtoScript II reverse transcriptase. Employing slightly modified ARM-PCR, three nested multiplex PCR rounds were run, and these gave rise to the TCR beta libraries. Use of TRBV1-TRBV30 forward primers with a C-beta reverse primer characterized the first two PCR rounds, which lasted roughly 11 cycles each. Each CDR3 protein is one row after TCRdb ran MiXCR on the multiplex PCR reads. The sample comprises a few hundred thousand distinct CDR3 sequences, approximately 58% of which are singletons, and over 15% rests with the top ten. From germline, CDR1 is LNHDA and CDR2 SQIVND (reference sequence). The length of the CDR3 is 17 residues. V gave up 1 base and J gave up 5 bases; unmatched junction bases: 9. Blood RNA came from unsorted whole blood; germline DNA was also extracted. Sampling before surgery obtained 4 to 5 milliliters of peripheral blood.

The source of this sequence is a woman aged 25-40 years with primary liver carcinoma and hepatitis B virus infection. This sequence joins TRBV19 and TRBJ2-2; 8 bases agree with TRBD1. Sequenced input: peripheral blood. The CDR3 bases are TGTGCCAGTAGTATAGGAACCAGGGGGCTGAGAACCGGGGAGCTGTTTTTT. Its protein product is CASSIGTRGLRTGELFF.